These T cell receptor beta chains were read from a single sample in a study of blood T cell repertoires in COVID-19. Profiling relied on immunoSEQ multiplex PCR, and the TCRdb table lists in-frame clones only, not all of them. The table has some 70,000 clones, roughly three quarters seen once. The material sequenced was peripheral blood. Receptor source: a woman in her forties or fifties with acute or convalescent COVID-19. Both conserved end residues are trimmed from each CDR3. Each record gives: clone size, J gene, V gene, CDR3 protein. Expanded clones are given a class, and other clones once, few, many or no size at all.

few TRBJ2-7 TRBV16 ASSQSQGGLAGIYEQY
. TRBJ2-2 TRBV7-9 ASSRTGITGELF
. TRBJ1-4 TRBV18 ASSPGHNEKLF
. TRBJ2-3 TRBV28 ASSLAGDTQY
. TRBJ1-1 TRBV18 ASSPTQGSNTEAF
. TRBJ1-6 TRBV7-8 ASSIWSKPLH
once TRBJ2-1 TRBV7-3 ASSLLGGGYNEQF
. TRBJ1-4 TRBV6-1 ASSEATARGGKLF
. TRBJ1-2 TRBV7-8 ASSLWYIGAGRGDGYT
. TRBJ2-2 TRBV29-1 SAGRGANTGELF
once TRBJ2-1 TRBV5-1 ASSLRAGSFFEQF
. TRBJ2-3 TRBV7-2 ASAQLAGGVDTQY
. TRBJ2-3 TRBV20-1 SVIPVNTQY
. TRBJ1-1 TRBV10-3 AISEWTGMNTEAF
. TRBJ2-1 TRBV6-1 ASSERGWGTGGEGEQF
. TRBJ1-2 TRBV5-1 ASSFNQGEDGYT
. TRBJ2-4 TRBV5-8 ASSLVYGIERNIQY
few TRBJ1-1 TRBV10-1 ASSEYGETEAF
. TRBJ1-2 TRBV6-6 ASSYPDSTNYGYT
. TRBJ2-3 TRBV19 ASSNLAGTDTQY
. TRBJ2-1 TRBV6-5 AITSWTSSYNEQF
few TRBJ1-5 TRBV7-2 ASSSGQGASQPQH
. TRBJ2-5 TRBV3-1/TRBV3-2 ASSQEGGNRETQY
. TRBJ2-1 TRBV6-4 ASSKRESSYNEQF
. TRBJ1-6 TRBV2 ASNPQGDFNSPLH
. TRBJ2-5 TRBV5-1 ASSPPASGVQETQY
. TRBJ1-4 TRBV5-5 ASSLGQTGNEKLF
. TRBJ2-1 TRBV29-1 SVDDRGSVGQF
. TRBJ1-1 TRBV6-5 ASSPPRGTEAF
. TRBJ2-5 TRBV27 ASSLGTSGGETQY
. TRBJ1-5 TRBV10-2 ASSTTGNQPQH
. TRBJ1-5 TRBV28 ASRAGTGGLPQH
. TRBJ1-5 TRBV12-3/TRBV12-4 ASSFPAGPQH
. TRBJ1-4 TRBV5-4 ASSSDRANEKLF
. TRBJ2-1 TRBV27 ASSLGTVLTSGEQF
. TRBJ1-2 TRBV2 ASSTVQGSYGYT
. TRBJ2-5 TRBV5-3 ARSPAGSLEGRSGKETQY
few TRBJ1-2 TRBV5-8 ASTLGRAKGARGYT
. TRBJ1-5 TRBV16 ASSPGTGGQPQH
. TRBJ2-7 TRBV5-6 ASSYPGQGTHEQY
. TRBJ1-5 TRBV2 ASSEGGVEPQH
. TRBJ1-1 TRBV11-2 ASSPLSVTGRSEAF
. TRBJ2-2 TRBV3-1/TRBV3-2 ASSQDTSGRYPGELF
. TRBJ1-4 TRBV4-2 ASSRGRGEKLF
. TRBJ2-1 TRBV5-1 ASSLDGLAGDKTRGHEQF
once TRBJ1-1 TRBV6-5 ASSYSELVAEAF
. TRBJ2-3 TRBV7-9 ASSQTSEAQY
. TRBJ1-5 TRBV19 ASSLRQDQPQH
. TRBJ2-2 TRBV30 AWSVARQGIPGELF